The 6 T cell receptor beta chains in this list originate from one sample, sequenced in a study of T cells in women clearing cervical HPV infection. TCRdb's copy holds only in-frame clones and misses some; the assay was immunoSEQ multiplex PCR. Seen in this sample are about 30,000 clones; the ten most common clones hold 3.5%. The sample was blood buffy coat. These receptors were taken from a woman aged 18 to 69 with a cervical HPV16 infection that either progressed to CIN3+ or cleared (not recorded which).

As concerns this clone: The read falls 3 residues short of the CDR3 end, and the missing part is taken from the germline J gene. The V call is TRBV20-1, the J call TRBJ2-5; 7 nucleotides align to TRBD2. The J segment lost 1 base and the V segment lost 1 base, leaving 6 bases of the junction unmatched. The CDR3 length is 15 residues. Germline values: CDR1 DFQATT, CDR2 SNEGSKA (reference sequence). The chain's CDR3 is CSARGGGALQETQYF. The DNA read from the CDR3 is TGCAGTGCTAGAGGGGGGGGAGCCCTCCAAGAGACC.

With respect to this clone: The observed sequence ends 3 residues before the CDR3 terminus, with the missing tail filled in from the germline J gene. The chain employs TRBV20-1 and TRBJ2-1; 10 bases are shared with TRBD2. The V segment lost 6 bases and the J segment 7 bases; nucleotides outside the gene matches: 12. The CDR3 spans 15 residues. Germline lookup yields CDR1 DFQATT and CDR2 SNEGSKA (reference sequence). This chain's CDR3 is CSARTSGYLRNEQFF. The covered CDR3 bases are TGCAGTGCAAGGACTAGCGGCTACCTACGGAATGAG.

As concerns this clone: The read finishes 3 residues shy of the CDR3 end, and the germline J gene is used to complete it. The chain combines TRBV29-1 with TRBJ2-7, with D perhaps matching TRBD1 (6 bases). V was pared by 4 bases and J by 4 bases, with 14 bases between. CDR1 is SQVTM and CDR2 is ANQGSEA in the germline V gene. The CDR3 spans 13 residues. CDR3 in amino acids: CSVGSEGGYEQYF. CDR3 bases read: TGCAGCGTTGGATCGGAAGGGGGATACGAG.

In regard to this clone: From the germline J gene comes the end of the CDR3, since the read stops 3 residues before it. V is TRBV2 and J is TRBJ1-1; perhaps TRBD1 as D (6 bases). The CDR3 is 14 residues long. Germline assignment: CDR1 SNHLY and CDR2 FYNNEI. The covered CDR3 bases are TGTGCCAGCAGTGAACGAAAGTGGGGGCAGAGC. This sequence encodes CASSERKWGQS. From start to end, the CDR3 is CASSERKWGQSAFF.

Turning to this clone: The read stops 3 residues short of the end of the CDR3; the missing end is completed from the germline J gene. The chain employs TRBV29-1 and TRBJ2-3; 9 positions match TRBD2. Germline lookup yields CDR1 SQVTM and CDR2 ANQGSEA. The trim removed 4 bases at V and 1 base at J, leaving 6 bases unmatched. The CDR3 loop spans 15 amino acids. CDR3 bases read: TGCAGCGTTGTTTACAGACTAGCGGGCACAGATACG. Translated: CSVVYRLAGTDT. The entire CDR3 protein is CSVVYRLAGTDTQYF.

About this clone: The CDR3 end lies 3 residues beyond the end of the read and is filled in from the germline J gene. The gene calls are TRBV29-1 and TRBJ1-5; tentative D call: TRBD1 (6 bases). Germline V lookup: CDR1 SQVTM, CDR2 ANQGSEA. The CDR3 runs 13 residues. V dropped 4 bases and J dropped 2 bases, with 9 bases sitting between them. CDR3 loop: CSVGAGGNQPQHF. Partial CDR3 DNA: TGCAGCGTTGGTGCAGGGGGCAATCAGCCC.